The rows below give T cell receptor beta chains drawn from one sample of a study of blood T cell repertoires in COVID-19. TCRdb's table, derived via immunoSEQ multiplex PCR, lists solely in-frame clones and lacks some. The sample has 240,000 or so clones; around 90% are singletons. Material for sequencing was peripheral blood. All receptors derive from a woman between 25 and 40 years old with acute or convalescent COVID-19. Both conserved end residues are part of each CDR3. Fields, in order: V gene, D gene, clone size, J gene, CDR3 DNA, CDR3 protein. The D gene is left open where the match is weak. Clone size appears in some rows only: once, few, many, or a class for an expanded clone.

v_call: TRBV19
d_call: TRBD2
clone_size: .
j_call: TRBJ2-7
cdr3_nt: TGTGCCAGTAGTCTCATAGCGGGGGTAACCTACGAGCAGTACTTC
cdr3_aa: CASSLIAGVTYEQYF

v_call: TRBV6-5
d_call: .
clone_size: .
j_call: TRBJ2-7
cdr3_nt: TGTGCCAGCACGGGGGCGGGAGTCGACTACGAGCAGTACTTC
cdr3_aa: CASTGAGVDYEQYF

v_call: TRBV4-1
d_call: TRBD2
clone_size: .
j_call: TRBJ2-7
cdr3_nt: TGCGCCAGCAGCCCCAACTTGGGTAGCGGGAACGAGCAGTACTTC
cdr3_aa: CASSPNLGSGNEQYF

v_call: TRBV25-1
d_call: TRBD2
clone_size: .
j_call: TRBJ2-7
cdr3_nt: TGTGCCAGCAGTGAATTAGGGACTAGCGGGAGTAAAGACTACGAGCAGTACTTC
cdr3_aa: CASSELGTSGSKDYEQYF

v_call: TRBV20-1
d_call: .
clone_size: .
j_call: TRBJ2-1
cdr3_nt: TGCAGTGCTAGGCAGGGTAATGAGCAGTTCTTC
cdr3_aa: CSARQGNEQFF

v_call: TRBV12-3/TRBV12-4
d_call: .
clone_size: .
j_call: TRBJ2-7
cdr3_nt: TGTGCCAGCAGTCCCAACAGGGTAAGCGAGCAGTACTTC
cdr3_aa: CASSPNRVSEQYF

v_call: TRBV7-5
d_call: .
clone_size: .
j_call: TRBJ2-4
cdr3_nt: TGTGCCAGAAGCTTAGGTAGCGGTCCTTCCATTCAGTACTTC
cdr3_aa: CARSLGSGPSIQYF

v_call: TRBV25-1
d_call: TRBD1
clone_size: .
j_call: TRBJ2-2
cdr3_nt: TGTGCCAGCAGTCAGGACAGGGGGGACACCGGGGAGCTGTTTTTT
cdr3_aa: CASSQDRGDTGELFF

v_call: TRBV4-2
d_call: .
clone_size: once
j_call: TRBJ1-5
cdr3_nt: TGTGCCAGCAGCCAAGAAGTGAGTCAGCCCCAGCATTTT
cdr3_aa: CASSQEVSQPQHF

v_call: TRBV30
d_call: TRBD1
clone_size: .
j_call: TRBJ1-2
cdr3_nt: TGTGCCTGGAAAGGGGGCAACTATGGCTACACCTTC
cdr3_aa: CAWKGGNYGYTF

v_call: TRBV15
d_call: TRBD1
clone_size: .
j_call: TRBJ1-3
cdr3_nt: TGTGCCACCAGCCGGGACAGGGAAATCATATATTTT
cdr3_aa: CATSRDREIIYF

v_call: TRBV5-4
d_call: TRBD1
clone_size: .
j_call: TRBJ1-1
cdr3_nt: TGTGCCAGCAGCCTTCCGGGACAGATGAACACTGAAGCTTTCTTT
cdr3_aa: CASSLPGQMNTEAFF

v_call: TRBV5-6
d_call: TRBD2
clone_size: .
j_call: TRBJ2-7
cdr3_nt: TGTGCCAGCAGCTTTATGGCTAGCGGGGGCTACGAGCAGTACTTC
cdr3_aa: CASSFMASGGYEQYF

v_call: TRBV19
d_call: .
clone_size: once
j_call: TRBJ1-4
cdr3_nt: TGTGCCAGTAGTGTGAATGACAGGCGTCCTAATGAAAAACTGTTTTTT
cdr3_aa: CASSVNDRRPNEKLFF

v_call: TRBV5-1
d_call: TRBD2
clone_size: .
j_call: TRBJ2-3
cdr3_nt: TGCGCCAGCAGCCAAACTAGCGGAAGCACAGATACGCAGTATTTT
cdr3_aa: CASSQTSGSTDTQYF

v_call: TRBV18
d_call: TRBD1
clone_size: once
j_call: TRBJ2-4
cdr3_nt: TGTGCCAGCTCACCCGCCGACAGGGGGCTCACCAAAAACATTCAGTACTTC
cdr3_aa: CASSPADRGLTKNIQYF